Sequencing of this T cell receptor (beta chain) was carried out in a study of blood T cell repertoires in COVID-19. Turning to the study itself: The United States, Italy and Spain provided the acute and convalescent COVID-19 samples. The analysed material was cDNA or gDNA that came from T cells, B-cell-depleted T cells, or PBMCs.

Per the authors' pipeline: Estimation of nucleated cell counts was performed using reference gene primer amplification. Repertoires were generated with immunoSEQ multiplex PCR, while TCRdb's copy carries only in-frame clones and drops some. V, J and clone size are taken as reported in that table, and D and trimming were inferred from the DNA itself. The table shows roughly 150,000 clones, with around 75% occurring only once. What was sequenced was peripheral blood. This receptor was taken from a woman of 80 years or more with acute or convalescent COVID-19.

CDR3 in amino acids: CASSLGSKVDEQYF. The CDR3 DNA reads TGTGCCAGCAGCTTAGGGTCTAAAGTGGACGAGCAGTACTTC. The chain uses TRBV11-2 and TRBJ2-7; D call uncertain. Trimming left V 1 base short and J 5 bases short, with 12 bases between. CDR3 length equals 14 residues. Germline V gene lookup returns CDR1 SGHAT and CDR2 FQNNGV.